This TCR beta chain was found in a study of T-cell reconstitution after alpha-beta-depleted transplantation in children. Regarding the study as a whole: In patients about two months after transplant, alpha-beta T cells reportedly arose from several hundred expanded graft clones. T-cell counts and diversity at one year post-transplant came mainly from newly produced T cells. Surviving recipient T cells and intrathymic progenitors accounted for some patients' high TCRbeta diversity at day 60.

Unique molecular identifiers were used to barcode this TCRbeta library. MiXCR was run by TCRdb on the PCR reads, yielding one entry per CDR3 protein. The sample records over 150,000 distinct CDR3 sequences, roughly 6.5% being singletons. Concerning this clonotype: Its antigen is currently unknown.

Trimming shortened V by 1 base and J by 3 bases, and 8 bases separated the two germline ends. This CDR3 has 13 residues. Germline assignment: CDR1 SGHKS and CDR2 YYEKEE (reference sequence). The starting material was PBMCs, obtained before TCRalphabeta/CD19-depleted stem cell transplant. This chain uses TRBV5-5 with TRBJ2-7, with no clear D. The sequence came from a girl less than two years old with combined immunodeficiency, due to receive a stem cell transplant. CDR3 loop: CASSLSKNYEQYF. CDR3 bases: TGTGCCAGCAGCTTGTCTAAGAACTACGAGCAGTACTTC.